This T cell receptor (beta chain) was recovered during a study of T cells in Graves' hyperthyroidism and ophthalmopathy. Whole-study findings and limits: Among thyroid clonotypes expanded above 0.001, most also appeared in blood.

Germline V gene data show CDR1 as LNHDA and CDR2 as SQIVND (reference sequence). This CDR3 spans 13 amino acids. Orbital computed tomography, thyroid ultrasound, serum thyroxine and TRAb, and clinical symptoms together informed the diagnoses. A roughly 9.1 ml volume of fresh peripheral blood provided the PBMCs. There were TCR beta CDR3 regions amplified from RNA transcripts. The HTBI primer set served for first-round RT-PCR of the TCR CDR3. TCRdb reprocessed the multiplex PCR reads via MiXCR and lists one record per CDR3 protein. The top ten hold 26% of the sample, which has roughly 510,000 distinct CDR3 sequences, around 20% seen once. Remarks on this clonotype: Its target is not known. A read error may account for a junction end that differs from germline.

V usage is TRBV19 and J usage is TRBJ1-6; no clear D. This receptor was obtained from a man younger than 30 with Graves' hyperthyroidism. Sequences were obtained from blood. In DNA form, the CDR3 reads TGTGCCAGTAGTACCCGGTATAATTCACACCTCCACTTT. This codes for CASSTRYNSHLHF.